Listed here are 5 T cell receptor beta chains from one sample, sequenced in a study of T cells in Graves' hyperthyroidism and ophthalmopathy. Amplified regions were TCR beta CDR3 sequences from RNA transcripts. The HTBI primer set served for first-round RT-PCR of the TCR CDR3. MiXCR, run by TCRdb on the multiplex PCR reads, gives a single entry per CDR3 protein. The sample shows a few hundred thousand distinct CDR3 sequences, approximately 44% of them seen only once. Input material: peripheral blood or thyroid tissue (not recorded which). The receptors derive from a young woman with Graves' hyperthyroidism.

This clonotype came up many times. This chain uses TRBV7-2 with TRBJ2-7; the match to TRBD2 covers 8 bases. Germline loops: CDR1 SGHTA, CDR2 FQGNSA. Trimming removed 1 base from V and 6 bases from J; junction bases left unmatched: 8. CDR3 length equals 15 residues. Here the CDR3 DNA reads TGTGCCAGCAGCTTAGTAAGCGGGAGTAGCGGCGAGCAGTACTTC. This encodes CASSLVSGSSGEQYF.

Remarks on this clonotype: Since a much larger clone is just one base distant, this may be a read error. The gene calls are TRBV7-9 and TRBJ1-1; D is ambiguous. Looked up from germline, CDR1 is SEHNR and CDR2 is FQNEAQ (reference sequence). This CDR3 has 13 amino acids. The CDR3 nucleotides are TGTGCCGGCAGCTTCAAAGAGAACACTGAAGCTTTCTTT. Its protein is CAGSFKENTEAFF.

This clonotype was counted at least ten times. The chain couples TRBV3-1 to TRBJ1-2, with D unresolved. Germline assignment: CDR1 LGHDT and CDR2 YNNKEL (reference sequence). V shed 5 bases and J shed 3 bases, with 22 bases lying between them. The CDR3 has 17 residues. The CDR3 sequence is CASSWSSGSGTHYGYTF. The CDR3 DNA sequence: TGTGCCAGCAGCTGGTCCTCTGGATCGGGCACACACTATGGCTACACCTTC.

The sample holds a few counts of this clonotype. The CDR3 here is CASTSREFVAGELFF. The CDR3 DNA sequence: TGTGCCAGCACCTCCCGAGAATTCGTTGCCGGGGAGCTGTTTTTT. V and J are TRBV13 and TRBJ2-2; no clear D. Trimming took 7 bases from V and 6 from J, leaving 18 bases between them. Germline CDR1 is PRHDT and CDR2 is FYEKMQ (reference sequence). The CDR3 length is 15 residues.

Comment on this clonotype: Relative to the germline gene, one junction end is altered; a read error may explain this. This chain's CDR3 is CTSSLRGPPQETQYF. Written as DNA, the CDR3 is TGTACCAGCTCACTACGGGGGCCCCCGCAAGAGACCCAGTACTTC. The chain has TRBV18 and TRBJ2-5, with D possibly being TRBD1 or TRBD2 (6 bases each). This CDR3 is 15 amino acids long. From germline, CDR1 is KGHSH and CDR2 LQKENI.